One and the same sample provided the 7 T cell receptor beta chains below, sequenced in a study of shared clonotypes between healthy human individuals. This table comes from immunoSEQ multiplex PCR, and its TCRdb copy is limited to in-frame clones, with some not included. The sample includes over a million clones, about 80% seen only once; the top ten take approximately 1.5%. Specimen: memory CD4+ T cells sorted from blood. Specified subset: CD45RA-negative fraction. The receptors here all came from a young man in good health.

This chain uses TRBV11-2 with TRBJ1-5, with 7 nucleotides matching TRBD1. V shed 6 bases, J shed 4 bases, and the junction held 3 bases outside the gene matches. Per germline, CDR1 SGHAT and CDR2 FQNNGV. The CDR3 covers 13 residues. The CDR3 bases are TGTGCCAGCAGTCCGGGACAGAATCAGCCCCAGCATTTT. Protein: CASSPGQNQPQHF.

This rearrangement joins TRBV5-8 to TRBJ1-6; no clear D. Looked up from germline, CDR1 is SGHTS and CDR2 is YDEGEE. Deletions cut 4 bases from V and 3 bases from J, with 14 bases between. This CDR3 spans 16 amino acids. CDR3 nucleotide sequence: TGTGCCAGCAGCCCCAAGGTTAGCTACTATAATTCACCCCTCCACTTT. Protein sequence: CASSPKVSYYNSPLHF.

V and J are TRBV10-2 and TRBJ2-3; D is uncertain. The CDR3 is made up of 13 amino acids. Looked up from germline, CDR1 is WSHSY and CDR2 is SAAADI. Trimming removed 6 bases at V and 3 bases at J, with 10 bases between. The CDR3 here is CASRETGTDTQYF. CDR3 in DNA: TGCGCCAGCAGGGAGACTGGGACAGATACGCAGTATTTT.

The chain combines TRBV7-8 with TRBJ1-2, with 8 bases aligning to TRBD1. Germline V gene lookup returns CDR1 SGHVS and CDR2 FQNEAQ. The CDR3 is made up of 15 amino acids. With V trimmed by 4 bases and J by 6 bases, 10 bases remained unmatched. The CDR3 DNA reads as TGTGCCAGCAGCTCCCGGACAGGGAAGGCAGATGGCTACACCTTC. It specifies CASSSRTGKADGYTF.

This chain connects TRBV4-3 to TRBJ2-5, with D perhaps given as TRBD1 or TRBD2 (5 bases each). V was trimmed by 4 bases and J by 2 bases, leaving 14 bases between them. Germline CDR1 LGHNA, CDR2 YSLEER. CDR3 length: 15 residues. The CDR3 DNA sequence: TGCGCCAGCAGCCGGGTCGGGGCGGAGCAAGAGACCCAGTACTTC. This codes for CASSRVGAEQETQYF.

This clone was observed a few times. The rearrangement links TRBV7-9 to TRBJ1-1; D is ambiguous. The CDR3 is 15 amino acids. The germline V gene encodes CDR1 SEHNR and CDR2 FQNEAQ (reference sequence). The V end lost 7 bases, the J end lost 1 base, and 16 bases lay between the germline ends. CDR3 protein: CASNSAAGRNTEAFF. The CDR3 coding sequence is TGTGCCAGCAACTCGGCCGCAGGTAGGAACACTGAAGCTTTCTTT.

This clone was picked up one time. The chain recombines TRBV6-6 with TRBJ1-4; the match to TRBD1 covers 9 bases. CDR1 and CDR2 from the germline V gene are MNHNY and SVGAGI (reference sequence). J gave up 8 bases and V 4 bases, and 5 bases lay outside the gene matches. CDR3 length equals 14 residues. CDR3 residues: CASSSGQGMEKLFF. DNA for the CDR3: TGTGCCAGCAGTTCCGGACAGGGGATGGAAAAACTGTTTTTT.